The 12 T cell receptor beta chains below all came from one sample that was sequenced in a study of T cell repertoires in cytomegalovirus infection. TCRdb used MiXCR to reprocess the reads, holding one entry per CDR3 protein. Here the sample spans about 69,000 distinct CDR3 sequences, about 27% being singletons. For these receptors, no antigen is known. Sequenced material: CD8+ T cells from cultured PBMCs, taken from culture after CMV antigen stimulation. Receptors originate from a human donor in good health (CMV status not recorded). Some clones in this sample may be carry-over from other donors' samples.

This chain connects TRBV12-3 or TRBV12-4 to TRBJ1-6; D is uncertain. This CDR3 contains 16 residues. V was cut by 2 bases and J by 5 bases, with 13 bases left in between. The CDR3: CASSLLGRSDNSPLHF. The CDR3 DNA is TGTGCCAGCAGTTTATTGGGAAGGTCCGATAATTCACCCCTCCACTTT.

A few counts support this clonotype. The CDR3 DNA sequence: TGTGCCACCACAGGGATCTTGGACACCGGGGAGCTGTTTTTT. Translated, it gives CATTGILDTGELFF. The chain is built from TRBV28 and TRBJ2-2, with D tentatively TRBD1 (6 bases). The germline V gene has CDR1 MDHEN and CDR2 SYDVKM. The CDR3 is made up of 14 amino acids. V lost 10 bases and J 3 bases, leaving 15 bases between the germline ends.

The chain is built from TRBV4-1 and TRBJ1-2; D not certain. CDR1 and CDR2 from the germline V gene are MGHRA and YSYEKL. The CDR3 is 14 residues long. The V end was cut by 0 bases, the J end by 5 bases, with 10 bases between. In DNA, the CDR3 is TGCGCCAGCAGCCAAGATTCACAGAGGTATGGCTACACCTTC. Translation gives CASSQDSQRYGYTF.

The rearrangement uses TRBV12-3 or TRBV12-4 and TRBJ2-7; D unclear. The CDR3 loop spans 13 amino acids. Trimming pared 1 base from V and 7 bases from J, leaving 11 bases between. The CDR3: CASSLGPAKEQYF. The CDR3 region has the DNA TGTGCCAGCAGTTTAGGGCCGGCGAAAGAGCAGTACTTC.

CDR3 sequence reads: CAISESGGSGDTQYF. CDR3 bases: TGTGCCATCAGTGAGTCAGGGGGTTCAGGAGATACGCAGTATTTT. The chain links TRBV10-3 to TRBJ2-3; maybe TRBD1 (6 bases). The CDR3 contains 15 residues. Germline V gene lookup returns CDR1 ENHRY and CDR2 SYGVKD. The ends were cut back, 0 bases at V and 5 bases at J, with 12 bases in the middle.

In this sample, this clonotype turned up once. The gene calls are TRBV11-3 and TRBJ2-7; D is ambiguous. With 5 bases removed from V and 6 bases from J, the gap between germline ends came to 11 bases. The V gene's germline CDR1 is SGHNT and CDR2 YENEEA. This CDR3 has 12 amino acids. CDR3 protein: CASSPSGSEQYF. The CDR3, as DNA: TGTGCCAGCAGCCCCTCTGGTTCCGAGCAGTACTTC.

This clonotype was counted between two and nine times. The chain has TRBV11-2 and TRBJ2-1, with 12 positions matching TRBD2. This CDR3 spans 17 amino acids. J was trimmed by 5 bases and V by 1 base; bases with no gene match: 6. CDR1 is SGHAT, CDR2 FQNNGV, per germline. The CDR3 is CASSLARTSGAHNEQFF. Written as DNA, the CDR3 is TGTGCCAGCAGCTTAGCCCGGACTAGCGGGGCCCACAATGAGCAGTTCTTC.

The chain joins TRBV7-9 to TRBJ2-7, with 7 bases lining up with TRBD1. CDR3 size: 11 residues. The V and J ends lost 8 bases and 4 bases, in that order; junction bases with no gene match: 2. Germline V gives CDR1 SEHNR, CDR2 FQNEAQ (reference sequence). CDR3 amino acids: CASGTAYEQYF. The CDR3 DNA sequence: TGTGCCAGCGGGACAGCTTACGAGCAGTACTTC.

There are a few counts of this clonotype. The gene calls are TRBV7-9 and TRBJ2-2; 10 nucleotides match TRBD2. Germline V gene sequence: CDR1 SEHNR, CDR2 FQNEAQ (reference sequence). V was clipped by 2 bases and J by 5 bases; unmatched bases: 5. The CDR3 has 16 residues. The DNA of the CDR3 is TGTGCCAGCAGCTTATCGGCTAGCGGGGGAACCGGGGAGCTGTTTTTT. Residues: CASSLSASGGTGELFF.

The chain carries TRBV5-6 and TRBJ1-5; 9 positions match TRBD1. The V segment lost 3 bases and the J segment 6 bases; nucleotides outside the gene matches: 7. The CDR3 contains 15 residues. Germline V gives CDR1 SGHDT, CDR2 YYEEEE. CDR3 loop: CASSSWWDRVQPQHF. CDR3 nucleotide sequence: TGTGCCAGCAGCTCATGGTGGGACAGGGTTCAGCCCCAGCATTTT.

The rearrangement joins TRBV7-9 to TRBJ2-1, with TRBD1 identical over 9 bases. The CDR3 runs 15 residues. Looked up from germline, CDR1 is SEHNR and CDR2 is FQNEAQ (reference sequence). The ends lost 5 bases at V and 1 base at J; junction bases unmatched: 3. Here the CDR3 DNA reads TGTGCCAGCAGCGAGGGACAGGGTTCCTACAATGAGCAGTTCTTC. It codes for CASSEGQGSYNEQFF.

Here the CDR3 DNA reads TGTGCCAGCAGCTCCGGACAGGATCCTTACGAGCAGTACTTC. Amino acid sequence: CASSSGQDPYEQYF. The chain has TRBV7-7 and TRBJ2-7; 7 bases match TRBD1. J lost 4 bases, V lost 4 bases, and 7 bases had no gene match. The CDR3 is 14 residues long. Germline lookup yields CDR1 SSHAT and CDR2 FNYEAQ (reference sequence).